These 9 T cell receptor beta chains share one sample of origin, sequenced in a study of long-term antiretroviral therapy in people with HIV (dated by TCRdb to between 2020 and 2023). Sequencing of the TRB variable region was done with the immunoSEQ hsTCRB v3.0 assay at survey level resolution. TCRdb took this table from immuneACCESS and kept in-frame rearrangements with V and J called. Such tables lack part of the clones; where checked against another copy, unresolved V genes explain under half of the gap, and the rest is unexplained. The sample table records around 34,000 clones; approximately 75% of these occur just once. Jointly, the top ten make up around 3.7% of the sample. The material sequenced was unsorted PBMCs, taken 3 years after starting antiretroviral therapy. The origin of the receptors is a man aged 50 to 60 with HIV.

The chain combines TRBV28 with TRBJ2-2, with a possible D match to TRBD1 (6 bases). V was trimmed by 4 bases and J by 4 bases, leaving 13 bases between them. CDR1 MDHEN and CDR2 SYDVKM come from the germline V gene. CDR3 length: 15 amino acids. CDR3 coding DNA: TGTGCCAGCAGTTGGGGACCAGGGGCCACCGGGGAGCTGTTTTTT. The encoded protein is CASSWGPGATGELFF.

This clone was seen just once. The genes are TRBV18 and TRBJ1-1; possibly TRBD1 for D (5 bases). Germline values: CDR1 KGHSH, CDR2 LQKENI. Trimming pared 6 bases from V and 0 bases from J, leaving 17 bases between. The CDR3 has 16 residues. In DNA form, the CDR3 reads TGTGCCAGCTCTCTCGAGTCAGGGTTGTTGAACACTGAAGCTTTCTTT. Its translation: CASSLESGLLNTEAFF.

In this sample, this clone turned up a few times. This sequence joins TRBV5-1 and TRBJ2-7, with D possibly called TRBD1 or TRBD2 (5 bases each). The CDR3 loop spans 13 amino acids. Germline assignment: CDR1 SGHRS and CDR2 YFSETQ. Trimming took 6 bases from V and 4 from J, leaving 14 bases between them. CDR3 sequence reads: CASMESGTYEQYF. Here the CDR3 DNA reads TGCGCCAGCATGGAGTCAGGGACGTACGAGCAGTACTTC.

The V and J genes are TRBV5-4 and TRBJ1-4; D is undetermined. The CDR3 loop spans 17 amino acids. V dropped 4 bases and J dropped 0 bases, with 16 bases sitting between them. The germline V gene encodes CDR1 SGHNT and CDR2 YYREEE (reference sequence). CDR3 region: CASSPGPNGATNEKLFF. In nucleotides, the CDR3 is TGTGCCAGCAGCCCAGGACCAAACGGTGCAACTAATGAAAAACTGTTTTTT.

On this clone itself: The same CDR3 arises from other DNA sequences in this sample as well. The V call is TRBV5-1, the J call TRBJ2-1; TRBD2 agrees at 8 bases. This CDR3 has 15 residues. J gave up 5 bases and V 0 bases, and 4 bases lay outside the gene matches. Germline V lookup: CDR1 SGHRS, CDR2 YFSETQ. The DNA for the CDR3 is TGCGCCAGCAGCTTGGTACGGGAGGGAGACAATGAGCAGTTCTTC. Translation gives CASSLVREGDNEQFF. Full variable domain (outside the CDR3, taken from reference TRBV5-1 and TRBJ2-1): KAGVTQTPRYLIKTRGQQVTLSCSPISGHRSVSWYQQTPGQGLQFLFEYFSETQRNKGNFPGRFSGRQFSNSRSEMNVSTLELGDSALYLCASSLVREGDNEQFFGPGTRLTVL.

CDR3 protein: CASSQGPGGYEQYF. CDR3 sequence (DNA): TGCGCCAGCAGCCAAGGTCCGGGTGGCTACGAGCAGTACTTC. J is TRBJ2-7 and V is TRBV4-3; no definite D call. This CDR3 region has 14 residues. Trimming shortened V by 1 base and J by 3 bases, and 10 bases separated the two germline ends. Germline-derived CDR1 and CDR2 are LGHNA and YSLEER.

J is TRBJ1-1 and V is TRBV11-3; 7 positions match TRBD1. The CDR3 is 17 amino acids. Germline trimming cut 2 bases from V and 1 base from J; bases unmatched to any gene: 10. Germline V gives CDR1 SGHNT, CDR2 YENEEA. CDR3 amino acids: CASSLPPPGTENTEAFF. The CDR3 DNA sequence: TGTGCCAGCAGCTTACCTCCACCCGGGACAGAGAACACTGAAGCTTTCTTT.

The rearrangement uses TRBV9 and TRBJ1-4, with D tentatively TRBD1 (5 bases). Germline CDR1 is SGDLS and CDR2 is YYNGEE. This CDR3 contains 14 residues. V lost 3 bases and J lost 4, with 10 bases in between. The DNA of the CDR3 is TGTGCCAGCAGCGAGACAGCCATTAATGAAAAACTGTTTTTT. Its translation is CASSETAINEKLFF. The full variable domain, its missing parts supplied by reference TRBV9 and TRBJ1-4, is DSGVTQTPKHLITATGQRVTLRCSPRSGDLSVYWYQQSLDQGLQFLIQYYNGEERAKGNILERFSAQQFPDLHSELNLSSLELGDSALYFCASSETAINEKLFFGSGTQLSVL.

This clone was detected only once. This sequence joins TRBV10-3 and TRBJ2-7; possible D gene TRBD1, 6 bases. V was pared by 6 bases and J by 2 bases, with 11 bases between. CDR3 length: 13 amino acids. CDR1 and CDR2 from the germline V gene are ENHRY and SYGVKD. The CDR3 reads CAISRQVTYEQYF. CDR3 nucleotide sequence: TGTGCCATCAGCAGACAGGTCACCTACGAGCAGTACTTC.